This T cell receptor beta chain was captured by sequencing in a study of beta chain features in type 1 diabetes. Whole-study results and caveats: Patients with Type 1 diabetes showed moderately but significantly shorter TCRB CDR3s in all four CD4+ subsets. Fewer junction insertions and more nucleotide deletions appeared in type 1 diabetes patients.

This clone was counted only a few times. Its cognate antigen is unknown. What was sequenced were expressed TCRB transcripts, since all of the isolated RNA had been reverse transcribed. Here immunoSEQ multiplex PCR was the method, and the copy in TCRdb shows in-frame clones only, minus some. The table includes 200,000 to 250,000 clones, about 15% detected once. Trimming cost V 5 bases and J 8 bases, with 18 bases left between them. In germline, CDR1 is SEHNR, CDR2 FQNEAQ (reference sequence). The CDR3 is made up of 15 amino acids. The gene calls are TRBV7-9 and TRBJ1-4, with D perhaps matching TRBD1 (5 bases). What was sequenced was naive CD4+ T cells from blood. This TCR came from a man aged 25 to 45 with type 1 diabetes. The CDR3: CASSPGTPVREKLFF. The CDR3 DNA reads TGTGCCAGCAGCCCCGGGACTCCTGTTCGGGAAAAACTGTTTTTT.